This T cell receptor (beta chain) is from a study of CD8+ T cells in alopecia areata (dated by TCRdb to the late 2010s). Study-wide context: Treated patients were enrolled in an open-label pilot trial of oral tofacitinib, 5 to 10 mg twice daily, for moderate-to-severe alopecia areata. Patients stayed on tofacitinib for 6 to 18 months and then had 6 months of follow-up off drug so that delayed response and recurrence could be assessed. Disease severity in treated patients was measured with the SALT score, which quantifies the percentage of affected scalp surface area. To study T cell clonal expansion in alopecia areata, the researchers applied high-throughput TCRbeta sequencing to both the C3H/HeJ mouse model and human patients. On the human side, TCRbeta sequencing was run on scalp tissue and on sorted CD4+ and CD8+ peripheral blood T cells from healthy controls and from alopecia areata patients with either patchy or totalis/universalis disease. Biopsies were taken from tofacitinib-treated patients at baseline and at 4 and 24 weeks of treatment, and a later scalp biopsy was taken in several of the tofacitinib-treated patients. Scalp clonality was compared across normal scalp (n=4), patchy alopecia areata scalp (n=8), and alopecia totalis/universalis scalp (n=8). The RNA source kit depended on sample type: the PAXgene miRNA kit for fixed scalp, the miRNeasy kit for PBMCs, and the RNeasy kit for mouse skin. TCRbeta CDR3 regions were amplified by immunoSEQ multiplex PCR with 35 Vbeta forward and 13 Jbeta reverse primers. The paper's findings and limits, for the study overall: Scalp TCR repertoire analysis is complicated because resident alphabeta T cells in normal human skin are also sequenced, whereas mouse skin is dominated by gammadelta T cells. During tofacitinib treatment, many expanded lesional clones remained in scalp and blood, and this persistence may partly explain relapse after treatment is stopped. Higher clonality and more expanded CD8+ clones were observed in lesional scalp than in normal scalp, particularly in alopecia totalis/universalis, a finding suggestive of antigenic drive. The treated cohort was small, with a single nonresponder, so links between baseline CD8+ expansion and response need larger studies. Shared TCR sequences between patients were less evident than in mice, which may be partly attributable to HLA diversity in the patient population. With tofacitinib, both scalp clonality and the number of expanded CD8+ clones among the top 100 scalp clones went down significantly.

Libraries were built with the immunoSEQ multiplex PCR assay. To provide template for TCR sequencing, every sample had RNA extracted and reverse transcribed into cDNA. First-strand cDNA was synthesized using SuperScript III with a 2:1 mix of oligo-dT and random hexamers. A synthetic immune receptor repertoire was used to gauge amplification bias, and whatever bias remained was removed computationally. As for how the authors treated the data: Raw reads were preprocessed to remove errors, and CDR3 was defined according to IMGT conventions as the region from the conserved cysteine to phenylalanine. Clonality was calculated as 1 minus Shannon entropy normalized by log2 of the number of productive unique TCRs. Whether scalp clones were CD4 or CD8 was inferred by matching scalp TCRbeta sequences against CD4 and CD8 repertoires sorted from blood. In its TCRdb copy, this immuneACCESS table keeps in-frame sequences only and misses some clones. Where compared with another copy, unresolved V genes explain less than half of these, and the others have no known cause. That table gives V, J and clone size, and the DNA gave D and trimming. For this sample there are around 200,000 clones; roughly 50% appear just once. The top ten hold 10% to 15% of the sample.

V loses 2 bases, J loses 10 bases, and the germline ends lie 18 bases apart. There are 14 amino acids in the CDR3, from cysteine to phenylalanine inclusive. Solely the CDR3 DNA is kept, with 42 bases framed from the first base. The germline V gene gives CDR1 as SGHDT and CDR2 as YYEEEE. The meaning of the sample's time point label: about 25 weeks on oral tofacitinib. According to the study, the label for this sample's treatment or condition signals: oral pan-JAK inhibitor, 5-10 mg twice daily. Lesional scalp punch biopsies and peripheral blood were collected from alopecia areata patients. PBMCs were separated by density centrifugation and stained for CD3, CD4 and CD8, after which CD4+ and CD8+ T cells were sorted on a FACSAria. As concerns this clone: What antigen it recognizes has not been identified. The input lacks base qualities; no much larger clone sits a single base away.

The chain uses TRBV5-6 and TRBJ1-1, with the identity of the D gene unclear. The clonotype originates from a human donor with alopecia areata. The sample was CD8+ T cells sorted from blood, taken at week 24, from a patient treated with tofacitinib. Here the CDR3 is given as CASSLGISVAGAFF. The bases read TGTGCCAGCAGCTTAGGTATTTCGGTAGCCGGAGCTTTCTTT.